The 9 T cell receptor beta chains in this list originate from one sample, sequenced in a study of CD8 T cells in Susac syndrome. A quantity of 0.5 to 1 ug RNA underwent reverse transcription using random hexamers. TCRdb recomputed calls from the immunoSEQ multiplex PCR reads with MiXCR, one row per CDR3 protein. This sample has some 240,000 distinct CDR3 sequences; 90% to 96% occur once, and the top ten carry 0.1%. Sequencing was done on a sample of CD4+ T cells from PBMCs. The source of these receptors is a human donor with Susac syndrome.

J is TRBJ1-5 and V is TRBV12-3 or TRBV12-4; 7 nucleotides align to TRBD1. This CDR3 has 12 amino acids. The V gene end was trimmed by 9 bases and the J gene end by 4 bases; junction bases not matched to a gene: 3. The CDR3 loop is CASLTGNQPQHF. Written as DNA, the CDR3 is TGTGCCAGTTTGACAGGGAATCAGCCCCAGCATTTT.

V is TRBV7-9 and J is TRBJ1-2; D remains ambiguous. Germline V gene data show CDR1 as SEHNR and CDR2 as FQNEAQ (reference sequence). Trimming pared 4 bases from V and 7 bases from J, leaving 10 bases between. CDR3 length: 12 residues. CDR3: CASSSLVRGYTF. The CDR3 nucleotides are TGTGCCAGCAGCTCATTAGTCCGTGGCTACACCTTC.

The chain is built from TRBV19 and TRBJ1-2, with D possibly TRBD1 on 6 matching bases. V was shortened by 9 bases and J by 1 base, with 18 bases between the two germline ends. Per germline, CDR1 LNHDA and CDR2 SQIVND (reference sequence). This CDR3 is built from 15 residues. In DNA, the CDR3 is TGTGCCAGCCGGACAACAGGGAGCAGTAACTATGGCTACACCTTC. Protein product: CASRTTGSSNYGYTF.

The CDR3: CASSSGQSKNIQYF. The CDR3 DNA sequence: TGTGCCAGCAGTTCTGGACAGAGCAAAAACATTCAGTACTTC. The genes are TRBV12-3 or TRBV12-4 and TRBJ2-4, with D possibly TRBD1 on 6 matching bases. V was pared by 4 bases and J by 3 bases, with 10 bases between. The CDR3 length is 14 residues.

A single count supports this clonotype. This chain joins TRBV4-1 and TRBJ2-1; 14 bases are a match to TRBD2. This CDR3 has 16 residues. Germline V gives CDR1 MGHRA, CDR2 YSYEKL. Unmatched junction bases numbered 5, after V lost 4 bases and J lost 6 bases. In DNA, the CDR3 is TGCGCCAGCAGCCGATACGGGACTAGCGGGAGCAATGAGCAGTTCTTC. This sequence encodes CASSRYGTSGSNEQFF.

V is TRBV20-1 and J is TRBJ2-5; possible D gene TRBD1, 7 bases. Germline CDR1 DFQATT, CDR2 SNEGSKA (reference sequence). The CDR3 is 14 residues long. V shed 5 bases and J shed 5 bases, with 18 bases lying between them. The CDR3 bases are TGCAGTGCTCGGGAGACAGGGAGAGGGGAGACCCAGTACTTC. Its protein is CSARETGRGETQYF.

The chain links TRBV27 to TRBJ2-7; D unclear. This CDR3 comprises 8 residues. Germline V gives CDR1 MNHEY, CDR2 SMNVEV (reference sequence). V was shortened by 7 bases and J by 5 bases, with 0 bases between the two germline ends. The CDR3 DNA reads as TGTGCCAGCAACGAGCAGTACTTC. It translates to CASNEQYF.

The CDR3 coding sequence is TGTGCCAGCTCCCCGGACAGGGACGACTATGGCTACACCTTC. Protein sequence: CASSPDRDDYGYTF. The genes are TRBV18 and TRBJ1-2, with 8 bases identical to TRBD1. With V trimmed by 6 bases and J by 3 bases, 6 bases remained unmatched. CDR1 is KGHSH, CDR2 LQKENI, per germline. The CDR3 runs to 14 residues.

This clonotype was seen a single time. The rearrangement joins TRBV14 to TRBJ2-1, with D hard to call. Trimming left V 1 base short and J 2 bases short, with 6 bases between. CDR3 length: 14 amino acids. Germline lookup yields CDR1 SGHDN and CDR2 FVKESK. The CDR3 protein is CASSQGLAYNEQFF. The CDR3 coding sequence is TGTGCCAGCAGCCAAGGACTCGCCTACAATGAGCAGTTCTTC.